The 3 T cell receptor beta chains reported below all come from one sample, sequenced in a study of OX40 agonist ivuxolimab in advanced cancers. Profiled with immunoSEQ multiplex PCR; TCRdb holds only in-frame clones, not every one. The data contain some 58,000 clones, around four fifths of them singletons. The sample was CD4+ or CD8+ T cells sorted from blood, taken in a trial of the OX40 agonist ivuxolimab. The receptors derive from an adult with an advanced solid tumor such as melanoma, head and neck, liver or kidney cancer.

This chain links TRBV10-3 with TRBJ1-1; D gene uncertain. Per germline, CDR1 ENHRY and CDR2 SYGVKD. The CDR3 covers 12 residues. Trimming took 7 bases from V and 5 from J, leaving 11 bases between them. The CDR3 DNA sequence: TGTGCCATCAAAAAGTCAGAAACTGAAGCTTTCTTT. Protein: CAIKKSETEAFF.

The rearrangement links TRBV30 to TRBJ1-4; D may be TRBD1 (5 bases). Per germline, CDR1 GTSNPN and CDR2 SVGIG (reference sequence). Deletions cut 4 bases from V and 5 bases from J, with 17 bases between. The CDR3 loop spans 15 amino acids. CDR3 residues: CAWTPGGVYNEKLFF. For the CDR3, the DNA is TGTGCCTGGACCCCGGGAGGGGTCTACAATGAAAAACTGTTTTTT.

This chain uses TRBV28 with TRBJ2-3, with 14 bases identical to TRBD2. The V gene's germline CDR1 is MDHEN and CDR2 SYDVKM. The ends lost 5 bases at V and 7 bases at J; junction bases unmatched: 8. This CDR3 region has 16 residues. The CDR3 coding sequence is TGTGCCAGCAGTCCCGGGACTAGCGGGAGTATGAATACGCAGTATTTT. It codes for CASSPGTSGSMNTQYF. Full variable domain (missing parts from reference TRBV28 and TRBJ2-3): DVKVTQSSRYLVKRTGEKVFLECVQDMDHENMFWYRQDPGLGLRLIYFSYDVKMKEKGDIPEGYSVSREKKERFSLILESASTNQTSMYLCASSPGTSGSMNTQYFGPGTRLTVL.